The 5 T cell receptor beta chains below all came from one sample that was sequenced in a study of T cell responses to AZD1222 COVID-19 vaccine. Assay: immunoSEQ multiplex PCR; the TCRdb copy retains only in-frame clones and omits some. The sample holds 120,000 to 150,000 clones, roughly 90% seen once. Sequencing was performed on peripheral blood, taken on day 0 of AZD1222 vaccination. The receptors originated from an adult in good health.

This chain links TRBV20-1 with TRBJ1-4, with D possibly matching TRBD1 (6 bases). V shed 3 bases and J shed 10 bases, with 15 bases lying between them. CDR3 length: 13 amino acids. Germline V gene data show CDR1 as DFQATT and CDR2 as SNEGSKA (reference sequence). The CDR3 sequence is CSASGPGDGKLFF. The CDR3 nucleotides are TGCAGTGCTAGTGGGCCAGGGGATGGAAAACTGTTTTTT.

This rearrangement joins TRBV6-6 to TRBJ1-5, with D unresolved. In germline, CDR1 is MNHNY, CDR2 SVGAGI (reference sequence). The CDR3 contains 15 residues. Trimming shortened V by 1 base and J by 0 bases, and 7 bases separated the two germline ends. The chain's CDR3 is CASSYYGNSNQPQHF. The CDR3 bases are TGTGCCAGCAGTTACTACGGAAATAGCAATCAGCCCCAGCATTTT.

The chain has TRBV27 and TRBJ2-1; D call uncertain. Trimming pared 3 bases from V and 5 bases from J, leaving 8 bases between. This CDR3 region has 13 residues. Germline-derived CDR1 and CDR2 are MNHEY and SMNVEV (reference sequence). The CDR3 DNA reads TGTGCCAGCAGTTTCCCCAGTAACAATGAGCAGTTCTTC. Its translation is CASSFPSNNEQFF.

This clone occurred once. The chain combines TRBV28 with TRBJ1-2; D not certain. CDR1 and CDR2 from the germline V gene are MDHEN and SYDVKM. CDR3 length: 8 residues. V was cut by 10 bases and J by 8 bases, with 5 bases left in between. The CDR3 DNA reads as TGTGCCAATAGCGGCTACACCTTC. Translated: CANSGYTF.

The CDR3 DNA reads TGTGCCTGGAACCGGGACACCTATGGCTACACCTTC. This gives the protein CAWNRDTYGYTF. This chain links TRBV30 with TRBJ1-2; D may be TRBD1 (6 bases). The germline gives CDR1 GTSNPN, CDR2 SVGIG (reference sequence). There are 12 residues in the CDR3. Between the trimmed V and J ends, which lost 4 bases and 4 bases, there was a span of 10 bases. Looking up the rest from reference TRBV30 and TRBJ1-2 gives the full variable domain: SQTIHQWPATLVQPVGSPLSLECTVEGTSNPNLYWYRQAAGRGLQLLFYSVGIGQISSEVPQNLSASRPQDRQFILSSKKLLLSDSGFYLCAWNRDTYGYTFGSGTRLTVV.